The present T cell receptor beta chain was sequenced within a study of human T cells and chemical hapten exposure. In the study overall: Sensitizing treatment utilized 2% DPC over a roughly 2 cm by roughly 2 cm portion of upper inner arm skin.

Germline CDR1 is KGHDR and CDR2 is SFDVKD. V lost 3 bases, J lost 3 bases, and 7 bases lay in between. This CDR3 comprises 13 residues. TCRdb itself ran the RACE reads through MiXCR, one entry per CDR3 protein. The table has roughly 380,000 distinct CDR3 sequences, less than 6.5% seen once. Time point given: pre-sensitization, week 0. Specified treatment: therapeutic diphenylcyclopropenone sensitization with weekly scalp DPC. The receptor comes from a woman in her forties or fifties with alopecia areata. Some clones in this sample may be carry-over from other donors' samples. The chain combines TRBV24-1 with TRBJ1-2, with D unclear. This material consisted of whole blood, taken in connection with sensitization to the hapten diphenylcyclopropenone (DPC). CDR3 DNA sequence: TGTGCCACCAGTGATGAAGGTTACTATGGCTACACCTTC. This translates into CATSDEGYYGYTF.